This T cell receptor beta chain comes out of a study of cytomegalovirus exposure and HLA in healthy donors. Everyone who donated was a healthy bone marrow donor. Both 60 Vbeta primers and 13 Jbeta primers went into the PCR. Produced via immunoSEQ multiplex PCR; TCRdb's table is partial and in-frame only. Among about 280,000 clones listed, 85% to 90% were seen once. Material: PBMCs. The sequence derives from a young woman in good health and CMV-seronegative.

The CDR3 nucleotides are TGTGCCAGTAGTATCAAGCAGGGTTACAACACTGAAGCTTTCTTT. Residues: CASSIKQGYNTEAFF. The chain joins TRBV19 to TRBJ1-1, with a tentative D call TRBD1 (5 bases). The CDR3 runs 15 residues. Germline CDR1 and CDR2: LNHDA and SQIVND (reference sequence). The V end was cut by 3 bases, the J end by 2 bases, with 13 bases between.